This T cell receptor (beta chain) derives from a study of human T cells and chemical hapten exposure. Whole-study context: The study traced per-sample TCR yield variation mainly to small differences in pooled library volumes. The study, taken as a whole, reports: No change in TCRs above 1 in 1000 frequency was produced by DPC sensitization.

Trimming cost V 3 bases and J 2 bases; bases outside gene matches: 6. The CDR3 runs 17 residues. From germline, CDR1 is GTSNPN and CDR2 SVGIG (reference sequence). Comments on this clonotype: Antigen unknown.

What the library attached to individual cDNA molecules were unique molecular identifiers. Original processing notes: Sample TCR totals centred on a median of around 92,000, ranging about 20,000 to 700,000. Via MiXCR, TCRdb re-called the 5' RACE reads, giving one row per CDR3 protein. The V and J calls and clone size are TCRdb's, not the authors'. The sample carries over 95,000 distinct CDR3 sequences, 15% to 20% recorded once. Total RNA extraction was carried out from unfractionated whole blood. V and J are TRBV30 and TRBJ2-2; 13 bases agree with TRBD2. The clonotype comes from a human donor in good health. CDR3 nucleotides: TGTGCCTGGAGCGCGGGACTAGCGGGGCTAAACACCGGGGAGCTGTTTTTT. Translated, it gives CAWSAGLAGLNTGELFF.